The 9 T cell receptor beta chains in this list originate from one sample, sequenced in a study of shared clonotypes between healthy human individuals. TCRdb's table, derived via immunoSEQ multiplex PCR, lists solely in-frame clones and lacks some. The repertoire holds millions of clones, with about 92% as singletons. Sequencing used naive CD4+ T cells from PBMCs. Subset here: CD45RA+ positively selected. The receptors shown here come from a man aged 18-30 years in good health. Some clones in this sample may be carry-over from other donors' samples.

The V gene is TRBV14, the J gene TRBJ2-5; TRBD1 aligns across 10 bases. Looked up from germline, CDR1 is SGHDN and CDR2 is FVKESK. The CDR3 totals 15 residues. V trimming: 1 base; J trimming: 5 bases; junction bases outside the gene matches: 4. CDR3 in DNA: TGTGCCAGCAGCCAAGGGGACAGGGGCCGGGAGACCCAGTACTTC. It is translated as CASSQGDRGRETQYF.

This rearrangement joins TRBV30 to TRBJ1-5; a weak D match, TRBD1 (6 bases). The CDR3 runs 14 residues. Per germline, CDR1 GTSNPN and CDR2 SVGIG (reference sequence). V shed 2 bases and J shed 5 bases, with 13 bases lying between them. In DNA form, the CDR3 reads TGTGCCTGGAGTCGGCCGGGGGCCTATCAGCCCCAGCATTTT. This translates into CAWSRPGAYQPQHF.

The table lists this clone with a count of one. The chain couples TRBV19 to TRBJ1-3; D might be TRBD1 (6 bases). CDR1 is LNHDA and CDR2 is SQIVND in the germline V gene (reference sequence). The V end lost 8 bases, the J end lost 3 bases, and 17 bases lay between the germline ends. CDR3 length: 15 amino acids. In DNA, the CDR3 is TGTGCCAGTCGATCCGGGACACTCGATGGAAACACCATATATTTT. Protein sequence: CASRSGTLDGNTIYF. Variable domain in full (rest from reference TRBV19 and TRBJ1-3): DGGITQSPKYLFRKEGQNVTLSCEQNLNHDAMYWYRQDPGQGLRLIYYSQIVNDFQKGDIAEGYSVSREKKESFPLTVTSAQKNPTAFYLCASRSGTLDGNTIYFGEGSWLTVV.

This clone was observed a single time. The CDR3 nucleotides read TGTGCCAGCAGCTTGGGACTAGCGGGTATTGAGCAGTTCTTC. Protein sequence: CASSLGLAGIEQFF. The chain employs TRBV7-2 and TRBJ2-1, with 12 bases fitting TRBD2. CDR3 length equals 14 residues. With V trimmed by 3 bases and J by 9 bases, 3 bases remained unmatched. Germline assignment: CDR1 SGHTA and CDR2 FQGNSA.

Here the CDR3 DNA reads TGTGCCAGCAGTGACAGACTCAATGAAAAACTGTTTTTT. It encodes CASSDRLNEKLFF. The rearrangement uses TRBV25-1 and TRBJ1-4; no definite D call. Trimming took off 3 bases at V and 5 bases at J, with 7 bases between the two ends. The CDR3 totals 13 residues. CDR1 is MGHDK, CDR2 SYGVNS, per germline.

The CDR3 nucleotides are TGTGCCAGCAGTGAAGTCAGCGGAACCTACAATGAGCAGTTCTTC. Its protein is CASSEVSGTYNEQFF. V usage is TRBV2 and J usage is TRBJ2-1; tentatively, D is TRBD2 (5 bases). This CDR3 contains 15 residues. The germline CDR1 and CDR2 sequences are SNHLY and FYNNEI. V was shortened by 1 base and J by 2 bases, with 9 bases between the two germline ends. Looking up the rest from reference TRBV2 and TRBJ2-1 gives the full variable domain: EPEVTQTPSHQVTQMGQEVILRCVPISNHLYFYWYRQILGQKVEFLVSFYNNEISEKSEIFDDQFSVERPDGSNFTLKIRSTKLEDSAMYFCASSEVSGTYNEQFFGPGTRLTVL.

The V call is TRBV14, the J call TRBJ2-1, with D unclear. The V end lost 3 bases, the J end lost 4 bases, and 10 bases lay between the germline ends. The CDR3 consists of 14 residues. CDR1 SGHDN and CDR2 FVKESK come from the germline V gene. DNA of the CDR3: TGTGCCAGCAGCCATATAAGTTATTACAATGAGCAGTTCTTC. Its translation is CASSHISYYNEQFF.

The chain employs TRBV5-8 and TRBJ2-7; D might be TRBD2 (6 bases). The germline V and J ends were trimmed by 2 bases and 3 bases, with 12 bases remaining between them. The germline CDR1 and CDR2 sequences are SGHTS and YDEGEE. The CDR3 spans 14 residues. CDR3 residues: CASSFPTRDYEQYF. CDR3 sequence (DNA): TGTGCCAGCAGCTTCCCGACTAGAGACTACGAGCAGTACTTC.

The J gene is TRBJ2-3, the V gene TRBV11-2; D call uncertain. The germline V and J ends were trimmed by 5 bases and 2 bases, with 8 bases remaining between them. Germline CDR1 and CDR2: SGHAT and FQNNGV. The CDR3 runs to 13 residues. CDR3 amino acids: CASSPQLTDTQYF. The CDR3 nucleotides read TGTGCCAGCAGCCCACAGCTCACAGATACGCAGTATTTT.